This T cell receptor (beta chain) was identified in a study of OX40 agonist ivuxolimab in advanced cancers. For the study at large: Patients receiving dose escalation had hepatocellular carcinoma, melanoma, renal cell or head and neck cancer.

This clone was detected only a few times. The length of the CDR3 is 13 residues. Looked up from germline, CDR1 is SGHTA and CDR2 is FQGTGA. V was cut by 2 bases and J by 2 bases, with 6 bases left in between. Repertoires were generated with immunoSEQ multiplex PCR, while TCRdb's copy carries only in-frame clones and drops some. Of around 76,000 clones listed, roughly 78% are singletons. The specimen comprised CD4+ or CD8+ T cells sorted from blood, sampled in a trial of the OX40 agonist ivuxolimab. The clonotype comes from an adult with an advanced solid tumor such as melanoma, head and neck, liver or kidney cancer. V and J are TRBV7-3 and TRBJ1-1, with D hard to call. The CDR3: CASSLWRNTEAFF. CDR3 DNA sequence: TGTGCCAGCAGCTTATGGAGAAACACTGAAGCTTTCTTT.